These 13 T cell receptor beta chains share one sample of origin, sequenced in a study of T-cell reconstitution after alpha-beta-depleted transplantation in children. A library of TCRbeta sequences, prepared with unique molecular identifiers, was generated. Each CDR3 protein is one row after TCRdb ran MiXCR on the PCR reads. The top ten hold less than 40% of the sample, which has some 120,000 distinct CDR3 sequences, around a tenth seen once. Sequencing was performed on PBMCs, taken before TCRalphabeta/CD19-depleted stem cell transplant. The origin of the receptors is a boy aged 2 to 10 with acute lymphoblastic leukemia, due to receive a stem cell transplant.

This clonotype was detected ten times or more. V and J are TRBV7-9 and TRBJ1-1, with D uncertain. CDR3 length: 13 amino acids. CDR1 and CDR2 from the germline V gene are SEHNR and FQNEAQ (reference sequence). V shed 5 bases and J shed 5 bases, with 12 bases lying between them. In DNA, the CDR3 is TGTGCCAGCAGCCCCTCAATGGGTACTGAAGCTTTCTTT. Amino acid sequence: CASSPSMGTEAFF.

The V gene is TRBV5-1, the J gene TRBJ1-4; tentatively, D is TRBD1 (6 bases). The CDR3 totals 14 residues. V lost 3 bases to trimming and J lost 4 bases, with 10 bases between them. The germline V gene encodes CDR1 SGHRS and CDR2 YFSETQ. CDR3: CASSYGQRNEKLFF. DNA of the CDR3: TGCGCCAGCAGCTACGGACAGCGTAATGAAAAACTGTTTTTT.

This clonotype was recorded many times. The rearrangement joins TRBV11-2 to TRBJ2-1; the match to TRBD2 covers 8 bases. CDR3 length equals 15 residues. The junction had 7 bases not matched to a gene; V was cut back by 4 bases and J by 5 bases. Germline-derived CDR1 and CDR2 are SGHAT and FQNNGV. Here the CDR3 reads CASSYRTSRNNEQFF. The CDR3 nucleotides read TGTGCCAGCAGCTACAGGACTAGCAGAAACAATGAGCAGTTCTTC.

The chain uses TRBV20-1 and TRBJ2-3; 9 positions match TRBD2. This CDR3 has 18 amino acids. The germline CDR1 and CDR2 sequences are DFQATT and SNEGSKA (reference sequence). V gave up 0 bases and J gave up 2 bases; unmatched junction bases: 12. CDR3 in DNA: TGCAGTGCTAGAGATTATTCATCTAGCGGGATCTCCACAGATACGCAGTATTTT. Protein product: CSARDYSSSGISTDTQYF.

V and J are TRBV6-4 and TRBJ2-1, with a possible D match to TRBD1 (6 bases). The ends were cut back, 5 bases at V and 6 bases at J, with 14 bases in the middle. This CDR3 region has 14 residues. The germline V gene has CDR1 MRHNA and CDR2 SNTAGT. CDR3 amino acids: CASSPSSTGNEQFF. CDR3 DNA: TGTGCCAGCAGTCCGTCGTCGACAGGCAATGAGCAGTTCTTC.

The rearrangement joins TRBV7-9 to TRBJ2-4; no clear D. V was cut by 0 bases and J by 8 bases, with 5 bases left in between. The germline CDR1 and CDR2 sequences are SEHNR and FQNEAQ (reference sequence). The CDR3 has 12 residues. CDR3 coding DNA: TGTGCCAGCAGCTTAGCCGGGTACATTCAGTACTTC. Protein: CASSLAGYIQYF. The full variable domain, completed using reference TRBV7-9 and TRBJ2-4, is DTGVSQNPRHKITKRGQNVTFRCDPISEHNRLYWYRQTLGQGPEFLTYFQNEAQLEKSRLLSDRFSAERPKGSFSTLEIQRTEQGDSAMYLCASSLAGYIQYFGAGTRLSVL.

The chain's CDR3 is CASSIRTPAYNEQFF. The CDR3 bases are TGTGCCAGTAGTATTAGGACTCCAGCCTACAATGAGCAGTTCTTC. The chain uses TRBV19 and TRBJ2-1, with a possible D match to TRBD2 (5 bases). This CDR3 is built from 15 residues. V lost 3 bases to trimming and J lost 2 bases, with 11 bases between them. Germline CDR1 and CDR2: LNHDA and SQIVND (reference sequence).

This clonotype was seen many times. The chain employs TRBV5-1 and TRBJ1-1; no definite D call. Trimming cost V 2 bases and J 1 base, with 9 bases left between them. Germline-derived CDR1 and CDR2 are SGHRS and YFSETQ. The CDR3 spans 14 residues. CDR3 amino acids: CASSFKGQNTEAFF. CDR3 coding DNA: TGCGCCAGCAGCTTCAAGGGCCAGAACACTGAAGCTTTCTTT.

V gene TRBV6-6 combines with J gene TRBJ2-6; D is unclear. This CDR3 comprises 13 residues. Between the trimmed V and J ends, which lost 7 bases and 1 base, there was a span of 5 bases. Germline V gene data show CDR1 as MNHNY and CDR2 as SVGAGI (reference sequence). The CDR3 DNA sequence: TGTGCCAGCACCTTTTCTGGGGCCAACGTCCTGACTTTC. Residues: CASTFSGANVLTF.

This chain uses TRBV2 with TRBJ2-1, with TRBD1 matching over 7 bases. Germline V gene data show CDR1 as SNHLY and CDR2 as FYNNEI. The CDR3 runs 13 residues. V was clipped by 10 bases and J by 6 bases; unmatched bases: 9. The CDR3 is CATGEQGFNEQFF. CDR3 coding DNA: TGTGCCACAGGGGAACAGGGGTTCAATGAGCAGTTCTTC.

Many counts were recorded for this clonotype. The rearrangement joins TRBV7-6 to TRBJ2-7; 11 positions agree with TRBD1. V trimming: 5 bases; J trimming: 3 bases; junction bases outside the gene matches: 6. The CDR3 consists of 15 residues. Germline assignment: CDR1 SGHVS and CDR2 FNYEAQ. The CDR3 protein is CASSMGTGGIYEQYF. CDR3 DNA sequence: TGTGCCAGCAGCATGGGGACAGGGGGTATCTACGAGCAGTACTTC.

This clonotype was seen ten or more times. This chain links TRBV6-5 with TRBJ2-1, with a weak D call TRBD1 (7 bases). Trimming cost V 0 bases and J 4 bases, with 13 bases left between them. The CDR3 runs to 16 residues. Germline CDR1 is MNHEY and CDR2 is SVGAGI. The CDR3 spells CASSYSAPGGYNEQFF. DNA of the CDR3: TGTGCCAGCAGTTACTCCGCCCCAGGGGGGTACAATGAGCAGTTCTTC.

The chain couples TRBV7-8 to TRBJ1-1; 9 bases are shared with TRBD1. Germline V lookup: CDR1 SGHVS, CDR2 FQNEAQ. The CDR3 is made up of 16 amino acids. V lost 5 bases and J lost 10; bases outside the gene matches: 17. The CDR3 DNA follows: TGTGCCAGCAGCCCTCCCGGGACAGGGACACTTCGGGGAGCTTTCTTT. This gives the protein CASSPPGTGTLRGAFF.